The 21 T cell receptor beta chains in this list originate from one sample, sequenced in a study of blood T cell repertoires in COVID-19. Here immunoSEQ multiplex PCR was the method, and the copy in TCRdb shows in-frame clones only, minus some. Among 160,000 or so clones listed, about 86% were seen once. The source material was peripheral blood. These receptors were collected from a woman aged 80 or over with acute or convalescent COVID-19.

This clone has at least ten counts. CDR3 amino acids: CASSQVQYQETQYF. The DNA of the CDR3 is TGCGCCAGCAGCCAAGTACAGTACCAAGAGACCCAGTACTTC. The chain carries TRBV4-1 and TRBJ2-5; D gene unclear. Germline V CDR1 and CDR2: MGHRA, YSYEKL. V was clipped by 1 base and J by 0 bases, with 6 bases between them. This CDR3 region has 14 residues.

The chain recombines TRBV6-5 with TRBJ1-1; D is uncertain. This CDR3 contains 15 residues. Trimming took off 2 bases at V and 7 bases at J, with 17 bases between the two ends. Germline V lookup: CDR1 MNHEY, CDR2 SVGAGI. The CDR3 loop is CASSYPERGSVEAFF. The DNA of the CDR3 is TGTGCCAGCAGTTACCCTGAACGCGGCTCAGTTGAAGCTTTCTTT.

V is TRBV4-3 and J is TRBJ1-1, with D possibly matching TRBD1 (5 bases). Germline values: CDR1 LGHNA, CDR2 YSLEER. The CDR3 spans 15 residues. V lost 0 bases and J lost 5, with 13 bases in between. As DNA, the CDR3 is TGCGCCAGCAGCCAAGATGGCGGGGGGGGGACTGAAGCTTTCTTT. This gives the protein CASSQDGGGGTEAFF.

This sequence joins TRBV29-1 and TRBJ2-5; a possible D gene is TRBD2 (5 bases). Trimming left V 7 bases short and J 0 bases short, with 21 bases between. The CDR3 consists of 16 residues. Germline V lookup: CDR1 SQVTM, CDR2 ANQGSEA. The CDR3 DNA is TGCAGCGCGGAAGACAATAGCGTTGCGTACCAAGAGACCCAGTACTTC. It is translated as CSAEDNSVAYQETQYF. The whole variable domain, filled in from reference TRBV29-1 and TRBJ2-5, reads SAVISQKPSRDICQRGTSLTIQCQVDSQVTMMFWYRQQPGQSLTLIATANQGSEATYESGFVIDKFPISRPNLTFSTLTVSNMSPEDSSIYLCSAEDNSVAYQETQYFGPGTRLLVL.

V usage is TRBV29-1 and J usage is TRBJ2-7; TRBD1 is a possible D gene (6 bases). V lost 5 bases and J lost 1, with 18 bases in between. The CDR3 has 15 amino acids. CDR1 is SQVTM, CDR2 ANQGSEA, per germline. This chain's CDR3 is CSVFSRDTSSYEQYF. CDR3 DNA sequence: TGCAGCGTTTTCTCCAGGGACACCTCTTCCTACGAGCAGTACTTC.

This chain connects TRBV27 to TRBJ1-2, with TRBD1 identical over 8 bases. The CDR3 has 14 amino acids. Germline CDR1 and CDR2: MNHEY and SMNVEV (reference sequence). V trimming: 5 bases; J trimming: 5 bases; junction bases outside the gene matches: 7. CDR3 bases: TGTGCCAGCAGTCCACAGGGGGGGCCGTATGGCTACACCTTC. As protein: CASSPQGGPYGYTF.

V is TRBV29-1 and J is TRBJ2-5; D gene uncertain. V was shortened by 2 bases and J by 3 bases, with 13 bases between the two germline ends. Per germline, CDR1 SQVTM and CDR2 ANQGSEA. This CDR3 is 14 amino acids long. The CDR3 nucleotides read TGCAGCGTTGAAACGTGGGCAGAAAAAGAGACCCAGTACTTC. This codes for CSVETWAEKETQYF.

The chain uses TRBV27 and TRBJ2-7; unclear D gene. The CDR3 is made up of 14 amino acids. Per the germline V gene, CDR1 is MNHEY and CDR2 is SMNVEV (reference sequence). The germline V and J ends were trimmed by 2 bases and 4 bases, with 12 bases remaining between them. The CDR3 DNA reads TGTGCCAGCAGTTTAGAGCCAGGTCGGTACGAGCAGTACTTC. Amino acid sequence: CASSLEPGRYEQYF.

This chain links TRBV30 with TRBJ2-1; D perhaps matches TRBD2 (6 bases). Germline loops: CDR1 GTSNPN, CDR2 SVGIG (reference sequence). The CDR3 is made up of 15 amino acids. V was clipped by 3 bases and J by 3 bases, with 15 bases between them. As DNA, the CDR3 is TGTGCCTGGAGGGAGGGAGCCAGGGTCTACAATGAGCAGTTCTTC. Residues: CAWREGARVYNEQFF. The complete variable domain, with remaining parts taken from reference TRBV30 and TRBJ2-1, reads SQTIHQWPATLVQPVGSPLSLECTVEGTSNPNLYWYRQAAGRGLQLLFYSVGIGQISSEVPQNLSASRPQDRQFILSSKKLLLSDSGFYLCAWREGARVYNEQFFGPGTRLTVL.

The rearrangement uses TRBV6-1 and TRBJ2-7; the D is unclear. Germline lookup yields CDR1 MNHNS and CDR2 SASEGT. This CDR3 spans 11 amino acids. Between the trimmed V and J ends, which lost 6 bases and 3 bases, there was a span of 6 bases. The CDR3 region is CASSRIYEQYF. Here the CDR3 DNA reads TGTGCCAGCAGCAGGATCTACGAGCAGTACTTC.

The genes are TRBV6-2 or TRBV6-3 and TRBJ2-7; 9 nucleotides align to TRBD1. The CDR3 runs 15 residues. Germline lookup yields CDR1 MNHEY and CDR2 SVGEGT. The V and J ends lost 0 bases and 3 bases, in that order; junction bases with no gene match: 3. This CDR3 is CASSYSGTGNYEQYF. The DNA of the CDR3 is TGTGCCAGCAGTTACTCAGGGACAGGGAACTACGAGCAGTACTTC.

The gene calls are TRBV28 and TRBJ2-3, with 14 bases aligning to TRBD2. Trimming cost V 5 bases and J 0 bases; bases outside gene matches: 10. The CDR3 is 19 amino acids. Germline V CDR1 and CDR2: MDHEN, SYDVKM. In nucleotides, the CDR3 is TGTGCCAGCAGTCCCATCGGACTAGCGGGAGGAAAAAGCACAGATACGCAGTATTTT. It specifies CASSPIGLAGGKSTDTQYF.

This chain connects TRBV5-1 to TRBJ2-1; D perhaps matches TRBD2 (5 bases). CDR3 length: 16 residues. The germline gives CDR1 SGHRS, CDR2 YFSETQ. The V and J ends lost 1 base and 3 bases respectively, with 14 bases between them. The CDR3 spells CASSLLSDGGYNEQFF. CDR3 DNA sequence: TGCGCCAGCAGCTTGCTTAGCGACGGAGGCTACAATGAGCAGTTCTTC.

This sequence joins TRBV5-4 and TRBJ1-1; 9 nucleotides align to TRBD1. V lost 2 bases, J lost 4 bases, and 6 bases stayed unmatched. This CDR3 has 15 amino acids. Germline V lookup: CDR1 SGHNT, CDR2 YYREEE (reference sequence). In nucleotides, the CDR3 is TGTGCCAGCAGCTTATGGGACAGGGAAGGCACTGAAGCTTTCTTT. Its translation is CASSLWDREGTEAFF.

As to this clone: At one end the junction does not follow the germline gene, possibly because of a read error. This chain connects TRBV28 to TRBJ1-2; 7 bases match TRBD1. This CDR3 is 9 amino acids long. CDR1 MDHEN and CDR2 SYDVKM come from the germline V gene. The CDR3 is CASSGTVDF. CDR3 nucleotide sequence: TGTGCCAGCTCCGGGACAGTCGACTTC.

This clone was found a few times. This sequence joins TRBV4-3 and TRBJ2-3; 13 bases align to TRBD2. The CDR3 runs 17 residues. Germline V gives CDR1 LGHNA, CDR2 YSLEER. V gave up 3 bases and J gave up 6 bases; unmatched junction bases: 9. The CDR3 is CASSQLLAGGPDDTQYF. As DNA, the CDR3 is TGCGCCAGCAGCCAGTTACTAGCGGGGGGGCCTGATGATACGCAGTATTTT.

This clone was detected only once. The chain employs TRBV7-2 and TRBJ2-3, with D perhaps TRBD2 (6 bases). The CDR3 loop spans 13 amino acids. CDR1 is SGHTA, CDR2 FQGNSA, per germline. V gave up 11 bases and J gave up 2 bases, with 14 bases separating them. This CDR3 reads CASTRVPTDTQYF. The CDR3 bases are TGTGCCTCGACTAGGGTTCCCACAGATACGCAGTATTTT.

CDR3 bases: TGTGCCAGTAGTATAGACCCTAGCGTACCGGGGACCCAGTACTTC. The encoded protein is CASSIDPSVPGTQYF. The gene calls are TRBV19 and TRBJ2-5; D might be TRBD2 (6 bases). The CDR3 is 15 amino acids. Germline V lookup: CDR1 LNHDA, CDR2 SQIVND (reference sequence). Trimming removed 0 bases at V and 7 bases at J, with 15 bases between.

This chain connects TRBV27 to TRBJ1-1; TRBD1 agrees at 10 bases. J was trimmed by 6 bases and V by 4 bases; bases with no gene match: 8. The V gene's germline CDR1 is MNHEY and CDR2 SMNVEV (reference sequence). The CDR3 consists of 15 residues. The chain's CDR3 is CASSSLPGTGAEAFF. The CDR3 nucleotides are TGTGCCAGCAGTTCCTTACCCGGGACAGGGGCTGAAGCTTTCTTT.

A few counts support this clone. V usage is TRBV19 and J usage is TRBJ2-5, with 12 nucleotides matching TRBD2. The CDR3 runs to 16 residues. Germline CDR1 and CDR2: LNHDA and SQIVND (reference sequence). V lost 5 bases and J lost 4; bases outside the gene matches: 8. Here the CDR3 DNA reads TGTGCCAGTAGTCCTCGGACTAGCGGGGAGGGAGAGACCCAGTACTTC. It specifies CASSPRTSGEGETQYF.

J is TRBJ2-7 and V is TRBV5-1; D remains ambiguous. Trimming removed 0 bases at V and 4 bases at J, with 8 bases between. From germline, CDR1 is SGHRS and CDR2 YFSETQ. The CDR3 length is 13 residues. The DNA for the CDR3 is TGCGCCAGCAGCTTGGGGTCAGGTTACGAGCAGTACTTC. Its protein is CASSLGSGYEQYF. Supplemented by reference TRBV5-1 and TRBJ2-7, the full variable domain reads KAGVTQTPRYLIKTRGQQVTLSCSPISGHRSVSWYQQTPGQGLQFLFEYFSETQRNKGNFPGRFSGRQFSNSRSEMNVSTLELGDSALYLCASSLGSGYEQYFGPGTRLTVT.